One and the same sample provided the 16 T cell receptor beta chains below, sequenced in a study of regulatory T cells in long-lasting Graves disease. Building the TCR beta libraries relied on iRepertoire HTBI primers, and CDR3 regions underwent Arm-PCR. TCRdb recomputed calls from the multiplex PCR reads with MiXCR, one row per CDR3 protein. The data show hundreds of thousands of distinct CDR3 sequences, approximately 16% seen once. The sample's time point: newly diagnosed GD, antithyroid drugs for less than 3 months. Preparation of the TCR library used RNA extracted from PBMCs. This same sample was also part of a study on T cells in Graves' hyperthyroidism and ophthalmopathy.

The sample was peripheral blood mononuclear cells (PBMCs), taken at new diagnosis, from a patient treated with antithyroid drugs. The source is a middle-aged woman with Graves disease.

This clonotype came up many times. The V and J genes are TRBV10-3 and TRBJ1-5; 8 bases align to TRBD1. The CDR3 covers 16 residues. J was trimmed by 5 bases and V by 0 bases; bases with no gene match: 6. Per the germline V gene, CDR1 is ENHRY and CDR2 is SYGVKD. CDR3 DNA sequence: TGTGCCATCAGTGAGTCTCAGGGGGCGAGCGATCAGCCCCAGCATTTT. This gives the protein CAISESQGASDQPQHF.

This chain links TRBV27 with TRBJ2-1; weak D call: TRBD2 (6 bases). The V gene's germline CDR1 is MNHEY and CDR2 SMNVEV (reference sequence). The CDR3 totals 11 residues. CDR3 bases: TGTGCGAGCGTCGGGGGTGATGAGCAGTTCTTC. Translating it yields CASVGGDEQFF.

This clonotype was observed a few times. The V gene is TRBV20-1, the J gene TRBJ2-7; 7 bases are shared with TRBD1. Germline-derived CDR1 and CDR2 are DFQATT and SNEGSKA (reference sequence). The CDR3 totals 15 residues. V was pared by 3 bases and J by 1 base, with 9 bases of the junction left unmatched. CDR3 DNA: TGCAGTGCTAGCAACTTACAGGGGCGGTCCTACGAGCAGTACTTC. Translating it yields CSASNLQGRSYEQYF.

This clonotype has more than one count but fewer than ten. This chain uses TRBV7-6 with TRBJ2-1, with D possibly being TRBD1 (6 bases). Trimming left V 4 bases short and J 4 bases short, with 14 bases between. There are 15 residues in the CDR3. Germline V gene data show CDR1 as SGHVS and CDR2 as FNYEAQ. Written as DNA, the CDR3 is TGTGCCAGCAGCTCAACCCCGGACAGATACAATGAGCAGTTCTTC. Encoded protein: CASSSTPDRYNEQFF. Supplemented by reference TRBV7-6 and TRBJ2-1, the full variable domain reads GAGVSQSPRYKVTKRGQDVALRCDPISGHVSLYWYRQALGQGPEFLTYFNYEAQQDKSGLPNDRFSAERPEGSISTLTIQRTEQRDSAMYRCASSSTPDRYNEQFFGPGTRLTVL.

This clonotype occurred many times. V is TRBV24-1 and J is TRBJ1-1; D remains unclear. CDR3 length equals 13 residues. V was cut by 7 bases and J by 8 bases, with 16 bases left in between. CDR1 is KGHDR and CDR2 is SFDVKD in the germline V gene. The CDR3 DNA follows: TGTGCCACCAGGGCAGGTGGAAGCACCGAAGCTTTCTTT. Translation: CATRAGGSTEAFF.

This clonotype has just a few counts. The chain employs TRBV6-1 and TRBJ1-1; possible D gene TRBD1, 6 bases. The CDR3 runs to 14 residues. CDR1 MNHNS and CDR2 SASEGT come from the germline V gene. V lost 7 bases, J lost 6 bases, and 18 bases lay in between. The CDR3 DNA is TGTGCCAGCACCACCCTGGGGGCTTGGGCTGAAGCTTTCTTT. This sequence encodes CASTTLGAWAEAFF.

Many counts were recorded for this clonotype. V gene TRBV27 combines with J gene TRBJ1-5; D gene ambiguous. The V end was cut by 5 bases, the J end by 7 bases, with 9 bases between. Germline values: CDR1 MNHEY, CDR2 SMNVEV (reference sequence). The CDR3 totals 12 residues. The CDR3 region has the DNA TGTGCCAGCAGTCCCCTTGGCCAGCCCCAGCATTTT. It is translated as CASSPLGQPQHF.

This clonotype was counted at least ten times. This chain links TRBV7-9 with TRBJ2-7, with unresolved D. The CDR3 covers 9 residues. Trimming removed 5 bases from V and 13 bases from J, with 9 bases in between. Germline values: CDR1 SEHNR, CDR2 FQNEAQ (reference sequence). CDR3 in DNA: TGTGCCAGCAGCAAAGACACCTACTTC. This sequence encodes CASSKDTYF. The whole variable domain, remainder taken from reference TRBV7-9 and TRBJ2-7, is DTGVSQNPRHKITKRGQNVTFRCDPISEHNRLYWYRQTLGQGPEFLTYFQNEAQLEKSRLLSDRFSAERPKGSFSTLEIQRTEQGDSAMYLCASSKDTYFGPGTRLTVT.

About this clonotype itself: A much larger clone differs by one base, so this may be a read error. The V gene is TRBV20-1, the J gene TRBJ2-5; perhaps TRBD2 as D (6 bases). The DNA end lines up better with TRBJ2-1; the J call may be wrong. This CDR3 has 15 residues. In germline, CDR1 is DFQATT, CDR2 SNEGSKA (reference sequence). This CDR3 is CSARDVASAQETQFF. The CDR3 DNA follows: TGCAGTGCTAGAGATGTGGCTAGCGCTCAAGAGACCCAGTTCTTC.

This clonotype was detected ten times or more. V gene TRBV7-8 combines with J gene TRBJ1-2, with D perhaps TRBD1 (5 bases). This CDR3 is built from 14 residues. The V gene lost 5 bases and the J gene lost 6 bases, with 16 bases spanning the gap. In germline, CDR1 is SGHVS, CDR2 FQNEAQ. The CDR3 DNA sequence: TGTGCCAGCAGCGCCGATCAGGGCGGCCATGGCTACACCTTC. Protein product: CASSADQGGHGYTF.

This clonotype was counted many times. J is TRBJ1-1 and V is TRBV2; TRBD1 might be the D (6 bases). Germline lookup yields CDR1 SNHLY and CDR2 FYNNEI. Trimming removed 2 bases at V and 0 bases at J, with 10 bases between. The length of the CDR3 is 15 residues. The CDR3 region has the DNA TGTGCCAGCAGTGAACGTCGACAGGTGAACACTGAAGCTTTCTTT. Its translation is CASSERRQVNTEAFF.

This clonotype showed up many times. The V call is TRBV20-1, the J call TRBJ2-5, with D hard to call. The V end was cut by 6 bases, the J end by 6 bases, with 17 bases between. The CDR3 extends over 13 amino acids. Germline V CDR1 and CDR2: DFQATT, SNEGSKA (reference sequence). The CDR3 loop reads CSAPRNSDKTQYF. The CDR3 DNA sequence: TGCAGTGCCCCCCGGAACAGCGACAAGACCCAGTACTTC.

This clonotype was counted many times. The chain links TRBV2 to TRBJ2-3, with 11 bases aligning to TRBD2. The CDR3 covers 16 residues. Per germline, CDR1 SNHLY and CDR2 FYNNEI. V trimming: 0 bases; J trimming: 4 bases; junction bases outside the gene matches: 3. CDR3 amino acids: CASSEAGLAEADTQYF. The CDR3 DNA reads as TGTGCCAGCAGTGAAGCGGGACTAGCGGAGGCAGATACGCAGTATTTT.

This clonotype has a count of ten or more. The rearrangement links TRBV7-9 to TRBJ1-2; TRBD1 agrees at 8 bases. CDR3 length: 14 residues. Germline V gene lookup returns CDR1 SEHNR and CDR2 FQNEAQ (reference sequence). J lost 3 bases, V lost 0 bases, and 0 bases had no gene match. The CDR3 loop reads CASSLAGQDYGYTF. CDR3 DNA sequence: TGTGCCAGCAGCTTAGCGGGACAGGACTATGGCTACACCTTC.

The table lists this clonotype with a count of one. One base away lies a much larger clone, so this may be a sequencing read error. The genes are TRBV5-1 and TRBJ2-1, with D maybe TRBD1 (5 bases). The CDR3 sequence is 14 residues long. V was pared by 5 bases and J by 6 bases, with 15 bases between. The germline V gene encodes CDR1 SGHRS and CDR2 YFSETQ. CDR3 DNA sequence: TGCGCCAGCAGTGATAGCAGGGCGGCCAATGAGCAGTTCTTC. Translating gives CASSDSRAANEQFF.

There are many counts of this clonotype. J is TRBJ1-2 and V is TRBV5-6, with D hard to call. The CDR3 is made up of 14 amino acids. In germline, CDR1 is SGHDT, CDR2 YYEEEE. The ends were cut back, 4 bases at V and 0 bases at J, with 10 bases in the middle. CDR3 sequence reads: CASSHVSTNYGYTF. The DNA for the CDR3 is TGTGCCAGCAGCCACGTTTCAACTAACTATGGCTACACCTTC.